This TCR beta chain appears in the sequencing data of a study of T-cell memory formation after mild COVID-19 (dated by TCRdb to the early 2020s). Regarding the complete study: Most TCR sequence clusters were specific to one of the two donors. In two donors, T-cell clones that expanded and contracted after mild COVID-19 were tracked by sequencing TCRalpha and TCRbeta repertoires over time. The cohort comprised two young, previously healthy adult volunteers, one female and one male. The research as a whole found: Contracting CD4+ clones turned up mainly in the CM and EM memory subsets, whereas EMRA was where CD8+ clones were enriched. Clones that contracted from day 15 to 85 showed balanced CD4/CD8 phenotypes, whereas a second wave of clones that expanded from day 15 to 37 leaned towards CD4+. Some responding clones were found in pre-infection memory, which suggests that pre-existing cross-reactive memory T cells took part in the SARS-CoV-2 response. The study included only a couple of mild cases, and larger cohorts that include severe cases with pre-infection samples were judged to be necessary. SARS-CoV-2 specificity was not confirmed for the second-wave clones peaking on day 37.

This clonotype was seen a few times. Its specific antigen is unknown. Within one base of it there is no much larger clone, and no base qualities were kept. The sequencer listed for this sample is Illumina NovaSeq 6000. Using 5'RACE with constant-segment primers, TCRalpha and TCRbeta cDNA libraries were constructed, with sample barcodes and unique molecular identifiers added in the process. Trizol reagent was used to extract RNA from every sample. The libraries were amplified in two PCR steps, and the second step added a second sample barcode and Illumina TruSeq adapters. Sequencing of libraries was performed on an Illumina NovaSeq with 2 x 150 bp paired-end reads. In the source study's methods: Demultiplexing of reads and collapsing into UMI-guided consensus sequences were performed with migec v1.2.7. Using mixcr v2.1.11, the UMI consensuses were aligned to TRA and TRB V and J templates and assembled into clonotypes. A clonotype was counted as expanded or contracted only when both edgeR and NoisET called the clonotype significant, with the noise models trained on biological replicates. For edgeR calls, the thresholds were a false discovery rate-adjusted p below 0.01 and a log2 fold-change of 1. As an exploratory analysis of dynamics, max-normalized trajectories of the 1000 most abundant clonotypes were examined with PCA combined with hierarchical clustering. Each responding clone was given a CD4 or CD8 phenotype based on the CD4+ and CD8+ repertoires, which had been sequenced separately. The public reads were reanalyzed by TCRdb: fastp trimming at Q25, MiXCR alignment, in-frame beta chains only. Rows merge per CDR3 protein into single entries with the most common DNA and genes. These V and J calls rely on TCRdb rather than the paper's analysis. For this sample the table gives roughly 130,000 distinct CDR3 sequences, of which about a sixth were detected only once. The ten largest account for around 14% of the sample.

Ficoll-Paque density gradient centrifugation was the method used to isolate PBMCs. Trimming accounts for 2 bases at V and 8 bases at J, while the number of junction bases matched to no gene is 5. The CDR3 runs 13 residues from the cysteine to the phenylalanine. Of all the DNA, just the CDR3 is kept, 39 bases in frame from base 1. Sequenced input: PBMCs or a T cell subset sorted from them (not recorded which). This sequence uses TRBV12-3 or TRBV12-4 and TRBJ1-2; TRBD1 fits 7 bases in the junction. The receptor was isolated from an adult woman who had mild COVID-19 (a few samples of this study predate the infection). The sample titles of this study are shuffled in the database, so cell type and time point are left out; the donor was told from shared clones. The DNA sequence follows: TGTGCCAGCAGTTTACCGACAGGGAGCGGCTACACCTTC. It is translated as CASSLPTGSGYTF.